Below, 2 T cell receptor beta chains from the same sample are listed, as sequenced in a study of blood T cell repertoires in COVID-19. This table comes from immunoSEQ multiplex PCR, and its TCRdb copy is limited to in-frame clones, with some not included. The table has about 140,000 clones, around four fifths seen once. Sequencing was done on a sample of PBMCs or T cells enriched from blood (not recorded which). The receptors come from a woman aged 45-60 years with acute COVID-19.

The rearrangement uses TRBV13 and TRBJ2-7; D perhaps matches TRBD2 (6 bases). V was shortened by 3 bases and J by 0 bases, with 12 bases between the two germline ends. The germline V gene encodes CDR1 PRHDT and CDR2 FYEKMQ (reference sequence). This CDR3 has 15 residues. The CDR3: CASSLGLWGSYEQYF. The CDR3 DNA reads TGTGCCAGCAGCTTGGGACTGTGGGGCTCCTACGAGCAGTACTTC.

This clone appeared a few times. The chain combines TRBV13 with TRBJ1-2, with D maybe TRBD1 (5 bases). V shed 5 bases and J shed 7 bases, with 11 bases lying between them. The germline V gene encodes CDR1 PRHDT and CDR2 FYEKMQ (reference sequence). The CDR3 is 12 amino acids. In nucleotides, the CDR3 is TGTGCCAGCAGCGCCGGGGGTCGTGGCTACACCTTC. Translating gives CASSAGGRGYTF.